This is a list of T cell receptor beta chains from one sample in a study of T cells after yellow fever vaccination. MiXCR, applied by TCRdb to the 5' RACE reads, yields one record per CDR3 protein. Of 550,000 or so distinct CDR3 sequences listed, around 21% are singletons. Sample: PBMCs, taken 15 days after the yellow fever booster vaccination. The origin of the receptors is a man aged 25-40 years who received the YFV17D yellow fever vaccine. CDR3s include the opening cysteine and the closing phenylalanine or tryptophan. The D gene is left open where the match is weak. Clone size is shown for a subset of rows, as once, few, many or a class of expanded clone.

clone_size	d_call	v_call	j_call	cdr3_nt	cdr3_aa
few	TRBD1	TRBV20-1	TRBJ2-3	TGCAGTGCGAACAGGGGGGACCCAGATACGCAGTATTTT	CSANRGDPDTQYF
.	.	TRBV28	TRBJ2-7	TGTGCCAGCAGTTTCCCTTCCCGGGACTCCATTGCCTACGAGCAGTACTTC	CASSFPSRDSIAYEQYF
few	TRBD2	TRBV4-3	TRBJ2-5	TGCGCCAGCAGCCAAGATACTCCCAGCGGGAGGGCCCGAGAGACCCAGTACTTC	CASSQDTPSGRARETQYF
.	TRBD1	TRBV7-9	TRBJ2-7	TGTGCCAGCAGCTCAGCCGGGACAGGGAACTACGAGCAGTACTTC	CASSSAGTGNYEQYF
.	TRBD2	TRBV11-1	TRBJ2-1	TGTGCCAGCAGCTTAGCCCCTCTCAGGACTAGCGGGAGAGATGAGCAGTTCTTC	CASSLAPLRTSGRDEQFF
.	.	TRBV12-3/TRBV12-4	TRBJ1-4	TGTGCCAGCAGTCTCCAAGCAGGGGACACTGAAAAACTGTTTTTT	CASSLQAGDTEKLFF
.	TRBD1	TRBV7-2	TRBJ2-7	TGTGCCAGCAGCTTACCGGACAGGGCGGAATACGAGCAGTACTTC	CASSLPDRAEYEQYF
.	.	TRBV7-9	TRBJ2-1	TGTGCCAGCAGCCCCCCGGGGCAGCCGTACAATGAGCAGTTCTTC	CASSPPGQPYNEQFF
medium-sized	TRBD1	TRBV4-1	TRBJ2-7	TGCGCCAGCAGCCAAGAAGGGACAGGGGTCTACGAGCAGTACTTC	CASSQEGTGVYEQYF
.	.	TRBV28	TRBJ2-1	TGTGCCAGCAGAGCCGGGAACAGGAGCTTCTTC	CASRAGNRSFF
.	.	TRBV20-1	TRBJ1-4	TGCAGGGCGGGCAGGGTCGGTGAAAAACTGTTTTTT	CRAGRVGEKLFF
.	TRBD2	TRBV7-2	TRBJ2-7	TGTGCCAGCAGCTTAGGAAGAGCGGGAGCGTACGAGCAGTACTTC	CASSLGRAGAYEQYF
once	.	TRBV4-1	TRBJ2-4	TGCGCCAGCAGCCAAGCGGGGGGCCTTGCCAAAAACATTCAGTACTTC	CASSQAGGLAKNIQYF
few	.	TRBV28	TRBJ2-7	TGTGCCAGCAGACAGGTGGCGGTAGCCTACGAGCAGTACTTC	CASRQVAVAYEQYF
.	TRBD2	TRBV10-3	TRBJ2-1	TGTGCCATCAGTGAGTCGGGGACTAGCGGTGGTGAGCAGTTCTTC	CAISESGTSGGEQFF
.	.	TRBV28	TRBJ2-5	TGTGCCAGCAGTTTCGGGAGCGGGACCCAGTACTTC	CASSFGSGTQYF
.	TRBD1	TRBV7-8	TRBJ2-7	TGTGCCAGCAGCTTAGCAGGGGGCAACCACGAGCAGTACTTC	CASSLAGGNHEQYF
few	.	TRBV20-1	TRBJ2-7	TGCAGTGCTACCGGGACCCTCGAGAGGGAGCAGTACTTC	CSATGTLEREQYF
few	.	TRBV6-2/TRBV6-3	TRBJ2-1	TGTGCCAGCACCTCAGACGGGTACAATGAGCAGTTCTTC	CASTSDGYNEQFF
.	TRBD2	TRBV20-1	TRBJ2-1	TGCAGTGCTAGCGGGGGGGCGCTTTACAATGAGCAGTTCTTC	CSASGGALYNEQFF
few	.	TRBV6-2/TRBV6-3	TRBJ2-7	TGTGCCAGCAGCCTCCAAAGCGGGACATTGGGCGAGCAGTACTTC	CASSLQSGTLGEQYF
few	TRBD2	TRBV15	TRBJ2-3	TGTGCCACCCGCCCTAGCGGGAGCACAGATACGCAGTATTTT	CATRPSGSTDTQYF
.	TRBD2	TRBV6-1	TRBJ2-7	TGTGCCAGCAGAGATCCCCTTCGGGGGGGTCTCTACGAGCAGTACTTC	CASRDPLRGGLYEQYF
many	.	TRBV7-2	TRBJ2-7	TGTGCCAGCAGTTTCAGGGGCTACGAGCAGTACTTC	CASSFRGYEQYF
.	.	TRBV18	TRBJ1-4	TGTGCCAGCTCTCGTTCAGGGACTGCAACTAATGAAAAACTGTTTTTT	CASSRSGTATNEKLFF
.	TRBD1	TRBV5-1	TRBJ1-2	TGCGCCAGCAGCCCTCGGACAGGAGTAGATGGCTACACCTTC	CASSPRTGVDGYTF
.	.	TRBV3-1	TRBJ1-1	TGTGCCAGCAGCCATCCCCAGAGTAGGACTGAAGCTTTCTTT	CASSHPQSRTEAFF
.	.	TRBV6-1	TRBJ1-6	TGTGCCAGCAGTGACGTGGGTGTCAATTCACCCCTCCACTTT	CASSDVGVNSPLHF
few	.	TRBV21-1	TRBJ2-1	TGTGCCAGGGTGACAGGCAACCCGGGCAATGAGCAGTTCTTC	CARVTGNPGNEQFF
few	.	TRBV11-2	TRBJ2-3	TGTGCCAGCAGCAGTCCTGGAAGAGCTCCAGATACGCAGTATTTT	CASSSPGRAPDTQYF
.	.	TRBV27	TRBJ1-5	TGTGCCAGCAACTCCGGACGGACGAGCAATCAGCCCCAGCATTTT	CASNSGRTSNQPQHF
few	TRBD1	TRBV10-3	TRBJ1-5	TGTGCCATCAGTGAGGCCGGGACAGGGACGGGTCAGCCCCAGCATTTT	CAISEAGTGTGQPQHF
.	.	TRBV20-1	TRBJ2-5	TGCAGTGCTAGAGACCGGGCTTTGAAATCGGTGGGAGAGACCCAGTACTTC	CSARDRALKSVGETQYF
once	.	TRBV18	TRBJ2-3	TGTGCCAGCTCACCAGGGGTGGGGACAACAGATACGCAGTATTTT	CASSPGVGTTDTQYF
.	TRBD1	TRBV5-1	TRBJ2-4	TGCGCCAGCAGCCTGGGACAGGGGGGGGGGAACATTCAGTACTTC	CASSLGQGGGNIQYF
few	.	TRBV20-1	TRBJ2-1	TGCAGTGCTAGAGATCTGCTGCGATCCAGCTCCTACAATGAGCAGTTCTTC	CSARDLLRSSSYNEQFF
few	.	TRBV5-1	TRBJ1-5	TGCGCCAGCAGCTTGGCTGGGGGAATAGCTCAGCCCCAGCATTTT	CASSLAGGIAQPQHF
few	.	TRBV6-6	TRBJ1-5	TGTGCCAGCAGTTCTATGGACCGTCAGCCCCAGCATTTT	CASSSMDRQPQHF
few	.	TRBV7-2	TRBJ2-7	TGTGCCAGCAGCTTGCCGGGGACCTCCTACGAGCAGTACTTC	CASSLPGTSYEQYF
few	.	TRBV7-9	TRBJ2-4	TGTGCCAGCAACAACCAATCCAACATTCAGTACTTC	CASNNQSNIQYF
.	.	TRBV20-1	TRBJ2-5	TGCAGTGCTAGGAAGCCCAGGGCCCAGGAAAGGACCCAGTACTTC	CSARKPRAQERTQYF
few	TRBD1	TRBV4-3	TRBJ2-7	TGCGCCAGCAGCCAACACGACAGGGCCGAGCAGTACTTC	CASSQHDRAEQYF
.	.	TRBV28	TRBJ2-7	TGTGCCAGCAGTCCCCTCCTAGAGCAGTACTTC	CASSPLLEQYF
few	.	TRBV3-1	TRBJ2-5	TGTGCCAGCAGCCAAAATCAGGGTTTCCAAGAGACCCAGTACTTC	CASSQNQGFQETQYF
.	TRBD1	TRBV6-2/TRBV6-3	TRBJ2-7	TGTGCCAGCAGTTACGCGACAGGGGGTGAGCAGTACTTC	CASSYATGGEQYF
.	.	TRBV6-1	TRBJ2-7	TGTGCCAGCAGGGAACTCTACGAGCAGTACTTC	CASRELYEQYF
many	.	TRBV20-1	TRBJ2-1	TGCAGTGCCGGGGGACAGAGCTCCTACAATGAGCAGTTCTTC	CSAGGQSSYNEQFF
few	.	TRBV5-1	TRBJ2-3	TGCGCCAGCAGCTTGGGGAACGATGATACGCAGTATTTT	CASSLGNDDTQYF
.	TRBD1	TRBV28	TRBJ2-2	TGTGCCAGCAGTTTCCGAGGACAGGGATTTACCGGGGAGCTGTTTTTT	CASSFRGQGFTGELFF
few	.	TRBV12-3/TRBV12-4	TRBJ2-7	TGTGCCAGCAGTCCGGGGGGACAGGCGCACTCCTACGAGCAGTACTTC	CASSPGGQAHSYEQYF
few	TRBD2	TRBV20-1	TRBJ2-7	TGCAGTGCTAGAGAGGGCCTGACTAGCGGGAGTCGCGAGCAGTACTTC	CSAREGLTSGSREQYF
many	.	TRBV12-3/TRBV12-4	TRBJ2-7	TGTGCCAGCAGTTTAGTCACTTGGGACATCGGGCCCTACGAGCAGTACTTC	CASSLVTWDIGPYEQYF
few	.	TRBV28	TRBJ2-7	TGTGCCAGCAGTTTCTCACAATACGAGCAGTACTTC	CASSFSQYEQYF
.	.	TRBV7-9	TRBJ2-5	TGTGCCAGCAGCTCCCTGCGGAGGGAGGCGACCCAGTACTTC	CASSSLRREATQYF
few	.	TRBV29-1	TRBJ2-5	TGCAGCGCTGTGAGGTTTGTTCATTATCAAGAGACCCAGTACTTC	CSAVRFVHYQETQYF
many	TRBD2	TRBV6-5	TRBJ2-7	TGTGCCAGCAGGACTAGCGGGACCTACGAGCAGTACTTC	CASRTSGTYEQYF
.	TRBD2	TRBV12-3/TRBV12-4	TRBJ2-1	TGTGCCAGCCCCCCAACTAGCGGGAGAAATGAGCAGTTCTTC	CASPPTSGRNEQFF
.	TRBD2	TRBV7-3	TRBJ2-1	TGTGCCAGCAGCTCCTTCGGGACTAGCGGGGTCAATGAGCAGTTCTTC	CASSSFGTSGVNEQFF
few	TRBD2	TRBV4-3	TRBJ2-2	TGCGCCAGCAGCCACCTAGGGGGGGCTAGCGGGGTGAACACCGGGGAGCTGTTTTTT	CASSHLGGASGVNTGELFF